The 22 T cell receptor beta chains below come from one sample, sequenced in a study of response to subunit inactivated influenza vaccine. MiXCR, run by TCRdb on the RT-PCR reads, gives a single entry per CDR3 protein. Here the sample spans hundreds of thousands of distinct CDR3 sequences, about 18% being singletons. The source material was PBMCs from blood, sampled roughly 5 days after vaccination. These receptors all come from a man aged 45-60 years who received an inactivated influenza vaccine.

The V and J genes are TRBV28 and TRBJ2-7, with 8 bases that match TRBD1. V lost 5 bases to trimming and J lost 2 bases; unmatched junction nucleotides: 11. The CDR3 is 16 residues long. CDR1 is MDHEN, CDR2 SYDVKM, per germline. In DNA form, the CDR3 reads TGTGCCAGCAGTACCGTAGGGACAGGCAGAACCTACGAGCAGTACTTC. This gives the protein CASSTVGTGRTYEQYF.

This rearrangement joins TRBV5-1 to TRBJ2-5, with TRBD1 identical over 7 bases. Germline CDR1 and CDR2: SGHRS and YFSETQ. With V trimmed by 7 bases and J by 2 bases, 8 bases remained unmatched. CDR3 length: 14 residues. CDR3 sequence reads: CASAAGGQQETQYF. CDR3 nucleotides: TGCGCCAGCGCCGCAGGGGGTCAACAAGAGACCCAGTACTTC.

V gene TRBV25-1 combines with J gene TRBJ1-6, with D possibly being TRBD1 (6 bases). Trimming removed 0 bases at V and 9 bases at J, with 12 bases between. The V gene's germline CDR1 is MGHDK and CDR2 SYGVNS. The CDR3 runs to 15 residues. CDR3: CASSEYGGRGSPLHF. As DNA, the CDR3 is TGTGCCAGCAGTGAATATGGGGGGCGCGGTTCACCCCTCCACTTT.

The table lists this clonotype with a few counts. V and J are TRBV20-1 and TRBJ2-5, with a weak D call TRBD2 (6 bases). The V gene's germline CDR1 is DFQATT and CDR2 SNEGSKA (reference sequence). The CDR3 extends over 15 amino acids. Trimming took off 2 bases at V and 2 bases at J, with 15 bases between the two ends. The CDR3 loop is CSARSPRGTQETQYF. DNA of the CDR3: TGCAGTGCTAGATCCCCCCGCGGGACTCAAGAGACCCAGTACTTC.

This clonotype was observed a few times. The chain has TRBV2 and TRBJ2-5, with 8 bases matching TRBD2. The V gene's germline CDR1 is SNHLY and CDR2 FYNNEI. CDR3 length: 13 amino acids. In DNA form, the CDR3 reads TGTGCTTCGGAACTGGGACTAGATGAGACCCAGTACTTC. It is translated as CASELGLDETQYF.

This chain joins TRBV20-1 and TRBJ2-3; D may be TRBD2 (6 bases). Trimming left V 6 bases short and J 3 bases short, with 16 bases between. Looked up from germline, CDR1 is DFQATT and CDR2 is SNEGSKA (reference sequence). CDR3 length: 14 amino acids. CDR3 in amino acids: CSALPGVLTDTQYF. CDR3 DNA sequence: TGCAGTGCACTACCGGGAGTCTTGACAGATACGCAGTATTTT.

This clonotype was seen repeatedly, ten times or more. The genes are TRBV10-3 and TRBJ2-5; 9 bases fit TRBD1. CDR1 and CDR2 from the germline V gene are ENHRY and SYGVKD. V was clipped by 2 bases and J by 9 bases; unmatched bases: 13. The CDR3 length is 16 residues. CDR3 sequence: CAISEGTGRTKSPQYF. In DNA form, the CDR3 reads TGTGCCATCAGTGAGGGGACAGGGCGTACTAAGAGTCCCCAGTACTTC.

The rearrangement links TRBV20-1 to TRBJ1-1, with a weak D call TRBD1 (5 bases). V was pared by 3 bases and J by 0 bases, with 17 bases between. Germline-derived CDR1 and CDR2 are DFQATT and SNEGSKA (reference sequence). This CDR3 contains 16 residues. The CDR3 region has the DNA TGCAGTGCTAGTGGTGGAAGGGACCGGTTGAACACTGAAGCTTTCTTT. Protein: CSASGGRDRLNTEAFF.

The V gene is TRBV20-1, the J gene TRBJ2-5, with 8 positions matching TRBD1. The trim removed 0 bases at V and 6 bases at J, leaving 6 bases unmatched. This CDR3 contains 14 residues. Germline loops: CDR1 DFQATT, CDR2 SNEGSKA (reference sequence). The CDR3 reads CSARDPQGAKTQYF. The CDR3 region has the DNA TGCAGTGCTAGAGATCCCCAGGGGGCAAAGACCCAGTACTTC.

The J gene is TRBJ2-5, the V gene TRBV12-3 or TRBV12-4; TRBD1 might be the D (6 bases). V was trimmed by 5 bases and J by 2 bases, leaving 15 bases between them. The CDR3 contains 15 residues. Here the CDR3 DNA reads TGTGCCAGCAGTCCCGGGACACTTTGGCAAGAGACCCAGTACTTC. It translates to CASSPGTLWQETQYF.

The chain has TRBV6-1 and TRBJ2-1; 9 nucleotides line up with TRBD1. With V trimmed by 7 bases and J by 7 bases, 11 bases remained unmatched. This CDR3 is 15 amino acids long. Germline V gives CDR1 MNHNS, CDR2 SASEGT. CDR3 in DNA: TGTGCCAGCACCGAGGCGGGGACAGGGTGGAATGAGCAGTTCTTC. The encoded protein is CASTEAGTGWNEQFF.

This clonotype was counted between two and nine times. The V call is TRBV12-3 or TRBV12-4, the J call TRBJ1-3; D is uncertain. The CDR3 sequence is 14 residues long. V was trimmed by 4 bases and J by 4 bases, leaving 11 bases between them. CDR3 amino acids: CASSWSRAGNTIYF. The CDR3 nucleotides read TGTGCCAGCAGTTGGAGTCGTGCCGGAAACACCATATATTTT.

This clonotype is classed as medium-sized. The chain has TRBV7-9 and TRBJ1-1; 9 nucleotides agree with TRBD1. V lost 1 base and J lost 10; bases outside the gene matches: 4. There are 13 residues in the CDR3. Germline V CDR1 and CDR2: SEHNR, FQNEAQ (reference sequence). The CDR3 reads CASSLEQGASAFF. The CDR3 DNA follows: TGTGCCAGCAGCTTAGAACAGGGGGCATCAGCTTTCTTT.

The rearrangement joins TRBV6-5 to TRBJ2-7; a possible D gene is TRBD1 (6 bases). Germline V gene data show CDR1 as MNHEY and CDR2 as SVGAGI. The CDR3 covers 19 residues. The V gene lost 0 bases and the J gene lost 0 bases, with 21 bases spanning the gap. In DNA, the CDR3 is TGTGCCAGCAGTTACTCGATTTCTGGTAGACAGGTTGGCTCCTACGAGCAGTACTTC. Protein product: CASSYSISGRQVGSYEQYF.

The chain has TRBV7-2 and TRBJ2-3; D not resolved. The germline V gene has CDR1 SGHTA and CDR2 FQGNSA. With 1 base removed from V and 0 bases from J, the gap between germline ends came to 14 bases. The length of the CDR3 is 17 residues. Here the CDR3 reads CASSLVPRRSSTDTQYF. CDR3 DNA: TGTGCCAGCAGCTTAGTTCCGCGACGGTCTAGCACAGATACGCAGTATTTT.

The CDR3 sequence is CSANRLVGIQETQYF. The CDR3 DNA reads TGCAGTGCTAACAGACTAGTGGGAATCCAAGAGACCCAGTACTTC. The gene calls are TRBV20-1 and TRBJ2-5, with D maybe TRBD2 (6 bases). The CDR3 length is 15 residues. Germline V gene lookup returns CDR1 DFQATT and CDR2 SNEGSKA (reference sequence). The V and J ends lost 4 bases and 1 base respectively, with 16 bases between them.

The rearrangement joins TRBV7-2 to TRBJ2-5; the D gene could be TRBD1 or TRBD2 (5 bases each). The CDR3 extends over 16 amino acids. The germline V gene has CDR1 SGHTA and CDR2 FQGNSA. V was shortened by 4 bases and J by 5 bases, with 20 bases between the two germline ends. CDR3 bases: TGTGCCAGCAGCTCCCCAGCATCGAGGGGCTTTGAGACCCAGTACTTC. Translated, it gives CASSSPASRGFETQYF. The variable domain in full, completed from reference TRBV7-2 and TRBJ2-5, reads GAGVSQSPSNKVTEKGKDVELRCDPISGHTALYWYRQSLGQGLEFLIYFQGNSAPDKSGLPSDRFSAERTGGSVSTLTIQRTQQEDSAVYLCASSSPASRGFETQYFGPGTRLLVL.

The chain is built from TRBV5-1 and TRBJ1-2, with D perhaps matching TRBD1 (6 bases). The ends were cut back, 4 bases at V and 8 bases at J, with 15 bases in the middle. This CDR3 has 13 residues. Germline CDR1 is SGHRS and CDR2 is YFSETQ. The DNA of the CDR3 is TGCGCCAGCAGCGCTCAGGGGAACAGCGGCTACACCTTC. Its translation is CASSAQGNSGYTF.

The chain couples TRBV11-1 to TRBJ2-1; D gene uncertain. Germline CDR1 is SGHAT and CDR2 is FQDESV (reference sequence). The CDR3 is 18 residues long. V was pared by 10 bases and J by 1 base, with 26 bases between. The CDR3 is CAISFSPPSSGSYNEQFF. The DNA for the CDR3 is TGTGCCATCAGTTTTAGCCCCCCTTCTTCCGGGTCCTACAATGAGCAGTTCTTC.

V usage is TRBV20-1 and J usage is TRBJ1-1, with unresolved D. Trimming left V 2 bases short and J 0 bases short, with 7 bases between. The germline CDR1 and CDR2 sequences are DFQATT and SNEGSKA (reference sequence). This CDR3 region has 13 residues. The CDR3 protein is CSARRAVNTEAFF. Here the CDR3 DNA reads TGCAGTGCTAGAAGGGCGGTGAACACTGAAGCTTTCTTT.

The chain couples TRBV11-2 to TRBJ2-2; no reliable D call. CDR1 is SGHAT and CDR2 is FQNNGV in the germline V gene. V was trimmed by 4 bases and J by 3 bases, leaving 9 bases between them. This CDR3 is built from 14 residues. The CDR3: CASSSTVYTGELFF. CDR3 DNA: TGTGCCAGCAGCTCGACTGTGTACACCGGGGAGCTGTTTTTT.

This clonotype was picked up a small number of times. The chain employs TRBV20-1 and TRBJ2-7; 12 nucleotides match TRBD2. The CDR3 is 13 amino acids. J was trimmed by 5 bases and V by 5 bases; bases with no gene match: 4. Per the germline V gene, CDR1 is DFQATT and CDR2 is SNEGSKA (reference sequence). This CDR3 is CSAQTSGRNEQYF. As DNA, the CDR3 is TGCAGTGCTCAGACTAGCGGGAGAAACGAGCAGTACTTC.